These T cell receptor beta chains were read from a single sample in a study of cytomegalovirus exposure and HLA in healthy donors. Generated by immunoSEQ multiplex PCR, the TCRdb table keeps only in-frame clones and is missing some. The table records some 150,000 clones, 87% of them present only once. The sample comprised PBMCs. These receptors were taken from a woman aged 25 to 45 in good health and CMV-seronegative. Both conserved end residues are part of each CDR3. A D gene is named only where the DNA matches it firmly. Size values are once, few and many counts, or a class for expanded clones, and some rows have none.

j_gene: TRBJ1-1
d_gene: -
abundance: -
v_gene: TRBV29-1
CDR3aa: CSGAYWEGVAFF
CDR3nt: TGCAGCGGGGCCTACTGGGAGGGGGTAGCTTTCTTT

j_gene: TRBJ2-1
d_gene: TRBD1
abundance: -
v_gene: TRBV6-5
CDR3aa: CASRPGGRNEQFF
CDR3nt: TGTGCCAGCAGGCCAGGGGGACGGAATGAGCAGTTCTTC

j_gene: TRBJ1-2
d_gene: TRBD1
abundance: -
v_gene: TRBV4-3
CDR3aa: CASSQGQGRYGYTF
CDR3nt: TGCGCCAGCAGCCAAGGACAGGGCCGCTATGGCTACACCTTC

j_gene: TRBJ1-4
d_gene: -
abundance: -
v_gene: TRBV4-3
CDR3aa: CASSQAYNAGEKLFF
CDR3nt: TGCGCCAGCAGCCAAGCCTACAACGCAGGAGAAAAACTGTTTTTT

j_gene: TRBJ1-2
d_gene: -
abundance: -
v_gene: TRBV6-1
CDR3aa: CASRVTDNYGYTF
CDR3nt: TGTGCCAGCAGGGTGACAGACAACTATGGCTACACCTTC

j_gene: TRBJ1-1
d_gene: -
abundance: few
v_gene: TRBV7-9
CDR3aa: CASSLARGLMGEAFF
CDR3nt: TGTGCCAGCAGCTTAGCCCGAGGGCTCATGGGTGAAGCTTTCTTT

j_gene: TRBJ1-6
d_gene: -
abundance: -
v_gene: TRBV5-6
CDR3aa: CASSSQGLGSPLHF
CDR3nt: TGTGCCAGCAGCTCACAGGGCCTAGGGTCACCCCTCCACTTT

j_gene: TRBJ2-3
d_gene: -
abundance: -
v_gene: TRBV10-2
CDR3aa: CASSESVLRGHGGPDTQYF
CDR3nt: TGCGCCAGCAGTGAGTCTGTTCTTCGGGGCCACGGGGGGCCAGATACGCAGTATTTT

j_gene: TRBJ2-7
d_gene: TRBD2
abundance: once
v_gene: TRBV28
CDR3aa: CASSDLAGRYEQYF
CDR3nt: TGTGCCAGCAGTGATCTAGCGGGAAGGTACGAGCAGTACTTC

j_gene: TRBJ1-1
d_gene: -
abundance: -
v_gene: TRBV2
CDR3aa: CASSEASAGRTEAFF
CDR3nt: TGTGCCAGCAGTGAAGCGAGTGCAGGGAGGACTGAAGCTTTCTTT

j_gene: TRBJ2-7
d_gene: -
abundance: -
v_gene: TRBV6-1
CDR3aa: CASSLQTGSFDEQYF
CDR3nt: TGTGCCAGCAGTCTCCAAACAGGGAGTTTTGACGAGCAGTACTTC

j_gene: TRBJ2-7
d_gene: TRBD1
abundance: -
v_gene: TRBV27
CDR3aa: CASSSLGQAEQYF
CDR3nt: TGTGCCAGCAGTTCCCTCGGACAGGCCGAGCAGTACTTC

j_gene: TRBJ2-6
d_gene: TRBD2
abundance: -
v_gene: TRBV28
CDR3aa: CAGEGGRLRSGANVLAF
CDR3nt: TGTGCCGGGGAGGGCGGCCGCTTGAGGTCTGGGGCCAACGTCCTGGCTTTC

j_gene: TRBJ2-5
d_gene: -
abundance: -
v_gene: TRBV7-9
CDR3aa: CASSLGGEWTQYF
CDR3nt: TGTGCCAGCAGCTTAGGTGGAGAATGGACCCAGTACTTC

j_gene: TRBJ2-7
d_gene: -
abundance: -
v_gene: TRBV19
CDR3aa: CASSEAGQGFHEQYF
CDR3nt: TGTGCCAGTAGTGAGGCTGGCCAGGGGTTCCACGAGCAGTACTTC

j_gene: TRBJ2-1
d_gene: -
abundance: -
v_gene: TRBV7-3
CDR3aa: CASSALLGAKGNEQFF
CDR3nt: TGTGCCAGCAGCGCCCTCTTGGGGGCCAAAGGAAATGAGCAGTTCTTC

j_gene: TRBJ1-5
d_gene: TRBD1
abundance: -
v_gene: TRBV19
CDR3aa: CASSTHRDRGGNQPQHF
CDR3nt: TGTGCCAGTAGTACCCACCGGGACAGAGGGGGAAATCAGCCCCAGCATTTT

j_gene: TRBJ1-2
d_gene: -
abundance: -
v_gene: TRBV7-9
CDR3aa: CASSFSIPIGYTF
CDR3nt: TGTGCCAGCAGCTTCTCAATACCTATTGGCTACACCTTC

j_gene: TRBJ1-4
d_gene: -
abundance: -
v_gene: TRBV6-1
CDR3aa: CASSDGGHNEKLFF
CDR3nt: TGTGCCAGCAGTGACGGGGGTCATAATGAAAAACTGTTTTTT

j_gene: TRBJ1-2
d_gene: -
abundance: -
v_gene: TRBV4-3
CDR3aa: CASSQDRAGAPGYGYTF
CDR3nt: TGCGCCAGCAGCCAAGATCGGGCTGGGGCGCCGGGCTATGGCTACACCTTC

j_gene: TRBJ2-7
d_gene: TRBD2
abundance: -
v_gene: TRBV30
CDR3aa: CAWRASGTSGYEQYF
CDR3nt: TGTGCCTGGAGGGCTTCCGGGACTAGCGGCTACGAGCAGTACTTC

j_gene: TRBJ1-2
d_gene: -
abundance: once
v_gene: TRBV6-5
CDR3aa: CASSYSNPEWGYTF
CDR3nt: TGTGCCAGCAGTTACTCGAACCCCGAGTGGGGCTACACCTTC

j_gene: TRBJ2-5
d_gene: TRBD2
abundance: -
v_gene: TRBV27
CDR3aa: CASSPAAALAGVKTQYF
CDR3nt: TGTGCCAGCAGTCCGGCTGCCGCACTAGCGGGGGTGAAGACCCAGTACTTC

j_gene: TRBJ2-1
d_gene: -
abundance: -
v_gene: TRBV19
CDR3aa: CASSYQTGLLRSADNEQFF
CDR3nt: TGTGCCAGTAGCTACCAAACAGGGCTTCTTAGGTCGGCGGACAATGAGCAGTTCTTC

j_gene: TRBJ1-2
d_gene: TRBD1
abundance: -
v_gene: TRBV15
CDR3aa: CATSRGQGGLGYTF
CDR3nt: TGTGCCACCAGCAGAGGACAGGGAGGTCTCGGCTACACCTTC

j_gene: TRBJ1-2
d_gene: -
abundance: -
v_gene: TRBV18
CDR3aa: CASSPPGWTDPVDYGYTF
CDR3nt: TGTGCCAGCTCACCTCCGGGGTGGACAGATCCGGTTGATTATGGCTACACCTTC

j_gene: TRBJ2-5
d_gene: -
abundance: -
v_gene: TRBV27
CDR3aa: CASSLGSKGQETQYF
CDR3nt: TGTGCCAGCAGTTTGGGGAGCAAGGGCCAAGAGACCCAGTACTTC

j_gene: TRBJ2-2
d_gene: -
abundance: once
v_gene: TRBV2
CDR3aa: CASRTIRGVDTGELFF
CDR3nt: TGTGCCAGCAGGACTATCAGGGGCGTCGACACCGGGGAGCTGTTTTTT

j_gene: TRBJ1-4
d_gene: TRBD1
abundance: -
v_gene: TRBV2
CDR3aa: CASSRQGVQGEKLFF
CDR3nt: TGTGCCAGCAGTAGACAGGGGGTACAAGGTGAAAAACTGTTTTTT

j_gene: TRBJ2-1
d_gene: -
abundance: -
v_gene: TRBV18
CDR3aa: CASLRQGSYNEQFF
CDR3nt: TGTGCCAGCTTAAGGCAGGGTTCCTACAATGAGCAGTTCTTC

j_gene: TRBJ2-3
d_gene: -
abundance: -
v_gene: TRBV4-3
CDR3aa: CASSQDLKGADTQYF
CDR3nt: TGCGCCAGCAGCCAAGATCTAAAAGGGGCAGATACGCAGTATTTT

j_gene: TRBJ1-2
d_gene: -
abundance: -
v_gene: TRBV4-2
CDR3aa: CASSRPKGGGSSYGYTF
CDR3nt: TGTGCCAGCAGCCGCCCAAAGGGGGGGGGTTCCTCCTATGGCTACACCTTC

j_gene: TRBJ2-3
d_gene: -
abundance: -
v_gene: TRBV19
CDR3aa: CASSIFPDTDTQYF
CDR3nt: TGTGCCAGTAGTATCTTCCCAGACACAGATACGCAGTATTTT

j_gene: TRBJ2-3
d_gene: -
abundance: -
v_gene: TRBV30
CDR3aa: CAWSEGADTQYF
CDR3nt: TGTGCCTGGAGTGAAGGAGCAGATACGCAGTATTTT

j_gene: TRBJ2-5
d_gene: -
abundance: -
v_gene: TRBV5-4
CDR3aa: CASRRDFQETQYF
CDR3nt: TGTGCCAGCAGGCGAGACTTTCAAGAGACCCAGTACTTC

j_gene: TRBJ2-7
d_gene: -
abundance: -
v_gene: TRBV10-3
CDR3aa: CAIGRDPLEQYF
CDR3nt: TGTGCCATCGGGCGGGACCCCCTAGAGCAGTACTTC

j_gene: TRBJ1-5
d_gene: -
abundance: -
v_gene: TRBV7-2
CDR3aa: CASSLASPLRNQPQHF
CDR3nt: TGTGCCAGCAGCTTAGCATCCCCCCTCCGCAATCAGCCCCAGCATTTT

j_gene: TRBJ1-4
d_gene: -
abundance: -
v_gene: TRBV7-6
CDR3aa: CASSLEPGFNEKLFF
CDR3nt: TGTGCCAGCAGCTTAGAACCCGGGTTTAATGAAAAACTGTTTTTT

j_gene: TRBJ2-7
d_gene: -
abundance: -
v_gene: TRBV29-1
CDR3aa: CSVATGSYEQYF
CDR3nt: TGCAGCGTTGCGACGGGATCCTACGAGCAGTACTTC

j_gene: TRBJ2-3
d_gene: -
abundance: few
v_gene: TRBV4-3
CDR3aa: CASSEGQRSTDTQYF
CDR3nt: TGCGCCAGCAGCGAAGGACAGAGGAGCACAGATACGCAGTATTTT

j_gene: TRBJ2-1
d_gene: TRBD2
abundance: once
v_gene: TRBV9
CDR3aa: CASSVVSGSSYNEQFF
CDR3nt: TGTGCCAGCAGCGTCGTTAGCGGGAGCTCCTACAATGAGCAGTTCTTC

j_gene: TRBJ1-6
d_gene: -
abundance: -
v_gene: TRBV7-3
CDR3aa: CASSQNRASPLHF
CDR3nt: TGTGCCAGCAGCCAAAACAGGGCTTCACCCCTCCACTTT

j_gene: TRBJ1-1
d_gene: -
abundance: -
v_gene: TRBV7-2
CDR3aa: CASSLAEGHNREAFF
CDR3nt: TGTGCCAGCAGCTTAGCGGAGGGGCATAACCGAGAAGCTTTCTTT

j_gene: TRBJ2-3
d_gene: TRBD2
abundance: -
v_gene: TRBV5-4
CDR3aa: CASRMAGELDTDTQYF
CDR3nt: TGTGCCAGCAGAATGGCGGGGGAGTTGGACACAGATACGCAGTATTTT

j_gene: TRBJ2-3
d_gene: TRBD2
abundance: -
v_gene: TRBV4-1
CDR3aa: CASSPGLAGGRGNTQYF
CDR3nt: TGCGCCAGCAGCCCGGGACTAGCGGGGGGGCGCGGGAATACGCAGTATTTT

j_gene: TRBJ2-3
d_gene: TRBD1
abundance: -
v_gene: TRBV29-1
CDR3aa: CSGGQGIPQYF
CDR3nt: TGCAGCGGCGGACAGGGAATTCCGCAGTATTTT